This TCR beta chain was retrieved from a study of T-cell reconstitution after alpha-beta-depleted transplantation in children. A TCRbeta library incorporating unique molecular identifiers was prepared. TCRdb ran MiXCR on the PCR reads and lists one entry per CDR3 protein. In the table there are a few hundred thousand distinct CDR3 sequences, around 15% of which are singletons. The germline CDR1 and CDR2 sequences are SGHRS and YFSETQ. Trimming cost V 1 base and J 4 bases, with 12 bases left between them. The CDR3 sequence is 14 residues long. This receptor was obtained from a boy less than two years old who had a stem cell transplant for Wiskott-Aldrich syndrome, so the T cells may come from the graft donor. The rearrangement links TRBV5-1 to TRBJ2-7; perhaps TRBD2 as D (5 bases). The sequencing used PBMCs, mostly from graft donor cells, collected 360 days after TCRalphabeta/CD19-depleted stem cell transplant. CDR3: CASSLYSGSYEQYF. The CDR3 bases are TGCGCCAGCAGCTTGTACAGCGGATCTTACGAGCAGTACTTC.